Shown below are 24 T cell receptor beta chains from a single sample sequenced in a study of T cell responses to AZD1222 COVID-19 vaccine (dated by TCRdb to about 2021). Library method: the immunoSEQ multiplex PCR assay. The clones in this table, taken by TCRdb from immuneACCESS, are in-frame only. Not every clone is retained; where verified, under half of the shortfall comes from an unresolved V gene, and the cause of the rest is unknown. This sample lists under 130,000 clones; 92% were detected once. Clones ranked in the top ten supply 1% to 1.5% of the sample. This specimen's time point label, interpreted: baseline before first vaccination. Specimen: peripheral blood, collected on day 0 of AZD1222 vaccination. All receptors derive from an adult in good health.

This chain links TRBV5-1 with TRBJ1-2, with D perhaps TRBD1 (5 bases). Between the trimmed V and J ends, which lost 4 bases and 4 bases, there was a span of 14 bases. The CDR3 extends over 14 amino acids. The germline CDR1 and CDR2 sequences are SGHRS and YFSETQ. The CDR3 here is CASSVDSDLYGYTF. CDR3 nucleotides: TGCGCCAGCAGCGTAGACAGCGATCTCTATGGCTACACCTTC.

This rearrangement joins TRBV11-2 to TRBJ2-1; TRBD2 is a possible D gene (7 bases). The CDR3 has 19 amino acids. CDR1 is SGHAT and CDR2 is FQNNGV in the germline V gene. V was trimmed by 4 bases and J by 4 bases, leaving 26 bases between them. CDR3 DNA: TGTGCCAGCAGCTCGCCGAGTGGGGGGGGTAGCGGACAGTACAATGAGCAGTTCTTC. Its translation is CASSSPSGGGSGQYNEQFF.

The chain links TRBV7-2 to TRBJ1-4, with 8 bases that match TRBD1. The CDR3 extends over 14 amino acids. Germline CDR1 is SGHTA and CDR2 is FQGNSA. Trimming at V came to 3 bases and at J to 7 bases, leaving 4 bases not matched to a gene. CDR3 loop: CASSLGQVPEKLFF. The CDR3 DNA reads TGTGCCAGCAGCTTGGGACAGGTCCCTGAAAAACTGTTTTTT.

V usage is TRBV29-1 and J usage is TRBJ1-1; D gene uncertain. Germline-derived CDR1 and CDR2 are SQVTM and ANQGSEA. V shed 5 bases and J shed 11 bases, with 21 bases lying between them. This CDR3 has 13 residues. CDR3 nucleotide sequence: TGCAGCGTTCCGGACGAGTCTGATGGTTCGGCTTTCTTT. Protein: CSVPDESDGSAFF.

The chain has TRBV5-1 and TRBJ1-5, with D maybe TRBD1 (5 bases). This CDR3 is built from 14 residues. CDR1 is SGHRS, CDR2 YFSETQ, per germline. The ends were cut back, 3 bases at V and 4 bases at J, with 11 bases in the middle. The CDR3 protein is CASSSGERNQPQHF. CDR3 DNA: TGCGCCAGCAGCTCGGGGGAACGAAATCAGCCCCAGCATTTT.

This clone was found once. This rearrangement joins TRBV28 to TRBJ1-2; TRBD1 might be the D (5 bases). Germline assignment: CDR1 MDHEN and CDR2 SYDVKM. This CDR3 has 13 residues. With 4 bases removed from V and 1 base from J, the gap between germline ends came to 7 bases. CDR3 DNA: TGTGCCAGCAGTTCGGACAATAACTATGGCTACACCTTC. Amino acids: CASSSDNNYGYTF.

In its sample, this clone was seen once. This chain connects TRBV5-8 to TRBJ2-1, with 10 bases fitting TRBD2. The junction had 7 bases not matched to a gene; V was cut back by 4 bases and J by 15 bases. The germline V gene has CDR1 SGHTS and CDR2 YDEGEE. This CDR3 contains 12 residues. The CDR3: CASSPPSGSGFF. In DNA form, the CDR3 reads TGTGCCAGCAGCCCACCTAGCGGGAGTGGGTTCTTC.

The chain employs TRBV9 and TRBJ1-1; the match to TRBD1 covers 9 bases. This CDR3 spans 15 amino acids. Per the germline V gene, CDR1 is SGDLS and CDR2 is YYNGEE. Losses at the gene ends were 4 bases for V and 2 bases for J; bases not matched to a gene: 6. The CDR3 here is CASSSQGAQNTEAFF. CDR3 DNA sequence: TGTGCCAGCAGCTCACAGGGGGCGCAAAACACTGAAGCTTTCTTT.

The chain recombines TRBV5-6 with TRBJ1-3; D is unclear. Germline CDR1 and CDR2: SGHDT and YYEEEE. V lost 0 bases and J 0 bases, leaving 13 bases between the germline ends. The CDR3 totals 17 residues. The CDR3 loop is CASSLVAGSVSGNTIYF. The DNA for the CDR3 is TGTGCCAGCAGCTTGGTAGCAGGTTCAGTCTCTGGAAACACCATATATTTT. Complete variable domain (other parts from reference TRBV5-6 and TRBJ1-3): DAGVTQSPTHLIKTRGQQVTLRCSPKSGHDTVSWYQQALGQGPQFIFQYYEEEERQRGNFPDRFSGHQFPNYSSELNVNALLLGDSALYLCASSLVAGSVSGNTIYFGEGSWLTVV.

This sequence joins TRBV6-5 and TRBJ2-7, with D possibly matching TRBD1 (6 bases). Germline CDR1 reads MNHEY; CDR2 reads SVGAGI. V was shortened by 0 bases and J by 2 bases, with 11 bases between the two germline ends. The CDR3 is 15 amino acids. The CDR3 region is CASSYSAGETYEQYF. The CDR3 nucleotides are TGTGCCAGCAGTTACTCGGCAGGGGAAACCTACGAGCAGTACTTC.

The chain uses TRBV9 and TRBJ2-4; 9 bases map to TRBD1. Germline V gene lookup returns CDR1 SGDLS and CDR2 YYNGEE. CDR3 size: 16 residues. V lost 0 bases, J lost 6 bases, and 7 bases stayed unmatched. The DNA for the CDR3 is TGTGCCAGCAGCGTAGGAGGTTTGACAGGGGGAAACATTCAGTACTTC. Translating gives CASSVGGLTGGNIQYF.

This chain links TRBV18 with TRBJ1-6; TRBD1 aligns across 9 bases. The germline V gene encodes CDR1 KGHSH and CDR2 LQKENI. Unmatched junction bases numbered 0, after V lost 4 bases and J lost 8 bases. The CDR3 runs to 13 residues. The DNA for the CDR3 is TGTGCCAGCTCACGGGACAGGGATTCACCCCTCCACTTT. It translates to CASSRDRDSPLHF. Combining the CDR3 with reference TRBV18 and TRBJ1-6 gives the whole variable domain NAGVMQNPRHLVRRRGQEARLRCSPMKGHSHVYWYRQLPEEGLKFMVYLQKENIIDESGMPKERFSAEFPKEGPSILRIQQVVRGDSAAYFCASSRDRDSPLHFGNGTRLTVT.

V is TRBV19 and J is TRBJ1-3, with 8 bases identical to TRBD1. Germline-derived CDR1 and CDR2 are LNHDA and SQIVND (reference sequence). Trimming at V came to 3 bases and at J to 4 bases, leaving 11 bases not matched to a gene. The CDR3 extends over 17 amino acids. DNA for the CDR3: TGTGCCAGTAGTATGGTCCCGGGCAGGGGGCCCGGAAACACCATATATTTT. Amino acids: CASSMVPGRGPGNTIYF.

The gene calls are TRBV18 and TRBJ2-7; a weak D match, TRBD2 (5 bases). The CDR3 sequence is 13 residues long. Trimming cost V 2 bases and J 8 bases, with 13 bases left between them. Germline V gene data show CDR1 as KGHSH and CDR2 as LQKENI. CDR3 amino acids: CASSPGLGEKQYF. CDR3 bases: TGTGCCAGCTCACCAGGGCTCGGGGAAAAGCAGTACTTC.

This chain connects TRBV24-1 to TRBJ2-5, with D perhaps TRBD1 (5 bases). CDR3 length: 15 amino acids. With 4 bases removed from V and 2 bases from J, the gap between germline ends came to 13 bases. Germline V gives CDR1 KGHDR, CDR2 SFDVKD. The CDR3 nucleotides read TGTGCCACCAGTGACCGTGGACACGGGCAAGAGACCCAGTACTTC. Its protein product is CATSDRGHGQETQYF.

This clone was counted only a few times. This chain connects TRBV7-2 to TRBJ1-6, with a tentative D call TRBD1 (6 bases). The CDR3 runs to 17 residues. Trimming took 1 base from V and 7 from J, leaving 17 bases between them. CDR1 SGHTA and CDR2 FQGNSA come from the germline V gene. The CDR3 DNA sequence: TGTGCCAGCAGCTTAGAGGGCCCGGGGGCCTCCAATTCACCCCTCCACTTT. Residues: CASSLEGPGASNSPLHF.

This chain uses TRBV28 with TRBJ1-1; 10 bases align to TRBD1. CDR1 is MDHEN, CDR2 SYDVKM, per germline. This CDR3 is 12 amino acids long. Losses at the gene ends were 6 bases for V and 8 bases for J; bases not matched to a gene: 3. The DNA for the CDR3 is TGTGCCAGCAGCCGGGACAGGGGAGAAGCTTTCTTT. Translating it yields CASSRDRGEAFF.

The rearrangement uses TRBV5-1 and TRBJ2-1; 8 positions agree with TRBD2. Germline loops: CDR1 SGHRS, CDR2 YFSETQ. This CDR3 is 14 amino acids long. V lost 2 bases to trimming and J lost 8 bases; unmatched junction nucleotides: 6. CDR3 loop: CASSFGGATDEQFF. CDR3 DNA sequence: TGCGCCAGCAGCTTCGGGGGGGCTACGGATGAGCAGTTCTTC.

The chain carries TRBV10-3 and TRBJ2-7, with 7 bases aligning to TRBD1. V gave up 4 bases and J gave up 2 bases; unmatched junction bases: 8. Per germline, CDR1 ENHRY and CDR2 SYGVKD. The CDR3 is 15 amino acids. The CDR3 sequence is CAISGPGQYPYEQYF. For the CDR3, the DNA is TGTGCCATCAGTGGCCCGGGACAGTACCCCTACGAGCAGTACTTC.

The chain carries TRBV2 and TRBJ1-3; D is ambiguous. This CDR3 is built from 13 residues. V gave up 1 base and J gave up 4 bases, with 5 bases separating them. The germline V gene has CDR1 SNHLY and CDR2 FYNNEI. CDR3 coding DNA: TGTGCCAGCAGTGAAGTTATCGGAAACACCATATATTTT. Translated: CASSEVIGNTIYF. The full variable domain, completed using reference TRBV2 and TRBJ1-3, is EPEVTQTPSHQVTQMGQEVILRCVPISNHLYFYWYRQILGQKVEFLVSFYNNEISEKSEIFDDQFSVERPDGSNFTLKIRSTKLEDSAMYFCASSEVIGNTIYFGEGSWLTVV.

The V call is TRBV5-4, the J call TRBJ1-6; a possible D gene is TRBD1 (6 bases). This CDR3 is 15 amino acids long. CDR1 SGHNT and CDR2 YYREEE come from the germline V gene (reference sequence). V was trimmed by 1 base and J by 2 bases, leaving 7 bases between them. The CDR3 here is CASSLRDTYNSPLHF. In DNA form, the CDR3 reads TGTGCCAGCAGCTTGAGGGACACCTATAATTCACCCCTCCACTTT. Full variable domain (missing parts from reference TRBV5-4 and TRBJ1-6): ETGVTQSPTHLIKTRGQQVTLRCSSQSGHNTVSWYQQALGQGPQFIFQYYREEENGRGNFPPRFSGLQFPNYSSELNVNALELDDSALYLCASSLRDTYNSPLHFGNGTRLTVT.

The chain recombines TRBV24-1 with TRBJ1-5; no clear D. Deletions cut 5 bases from V and 3 bases from J, with 4 bases between. Germline CDR1 KGHDR, CDR2 SFDVKD. The CDR3 length is 12 residues. Here the CDR3 DNA reads TGTGCCACCAGTGGGGCCAATCAGCCCCAGCATTTT. This translates into CATSGANQPQHF.

This rearrangement joins TRBV4-1 to TRBJ2-1; 8 bases are a match to TRBD2. The CDR3 totals 17 residues. The ends lost 0 bases at V and 4 bases at J; junction bases unmatched: 8. CDR1 MGHRA and CDR2 YSYEKL come from the germline V gene. The CDR3 DNA reads as TGCGCCAGCAGCCAAGAAGGGTCGGGGGGGCAGTACAATGAGCAGTTCTTC. Amino acid sequence: CASSQEGSGGQYNEQFF.

The CDR3 loop is CATRGPTDTQYF. The CDR3 DNA reads as TGTGCCACCCGGGGTCCCACAGATACGCAGTATTTT. The V call is TRBV12-3 or TRBV12-4, the J call TRBJ2-3; tentative D call: TRBD2 (5 bases). The CDR3 runs to 12 residues. Trimming removed 10 bases at V and 2 bases at J, with 10 bases between.